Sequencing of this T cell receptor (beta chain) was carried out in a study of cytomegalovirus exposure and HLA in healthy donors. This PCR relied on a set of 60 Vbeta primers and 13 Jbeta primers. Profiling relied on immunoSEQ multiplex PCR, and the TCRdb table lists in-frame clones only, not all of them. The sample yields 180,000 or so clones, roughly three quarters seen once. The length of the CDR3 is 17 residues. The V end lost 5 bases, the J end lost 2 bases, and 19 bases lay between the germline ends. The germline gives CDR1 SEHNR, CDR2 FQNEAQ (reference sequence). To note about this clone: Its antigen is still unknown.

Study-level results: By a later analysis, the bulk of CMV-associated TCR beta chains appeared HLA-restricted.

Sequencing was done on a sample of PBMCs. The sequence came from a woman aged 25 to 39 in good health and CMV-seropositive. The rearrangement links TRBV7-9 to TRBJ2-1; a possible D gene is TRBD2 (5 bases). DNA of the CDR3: TGTGCCAGCAGCCCGAGACTAAGCGGCGTAGCCTACAATGAGCAGTTCTTC. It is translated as CASSPRLSGVAYNEQFF.